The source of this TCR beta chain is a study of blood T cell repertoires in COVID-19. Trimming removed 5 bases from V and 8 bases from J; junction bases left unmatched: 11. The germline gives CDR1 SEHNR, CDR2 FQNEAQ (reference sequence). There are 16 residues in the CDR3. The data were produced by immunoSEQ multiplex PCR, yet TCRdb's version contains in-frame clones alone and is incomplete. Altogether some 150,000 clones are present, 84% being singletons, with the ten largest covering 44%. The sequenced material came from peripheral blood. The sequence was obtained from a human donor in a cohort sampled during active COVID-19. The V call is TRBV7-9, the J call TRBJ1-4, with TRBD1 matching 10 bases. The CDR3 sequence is CASSKSPGQGFEKLFF. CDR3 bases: TGTGCCAGCAGCAAATCCCCGGGACAGGGGTTCGAAAAACTGTTTTTT.